The clone carrying this T cell receptor beta chain was seen a few times. The antigen remains unidentified. The V gene's germline CDR1 is MNHNY and CDR2 SVGAGI (reference sequence). Trimming shortened V by 7 bases and J by 6 bases, and 18 bases separated the two germline ends. The CDR3 covers 14 residues. Regarding treatment: oral pan-JAK inhibitor, 5-10 mg twice daily. Researchers picked out CD4+ and CD8+ T cells from PBMCs by sorting. This entry comes from a study of CD8+ T cells in alopecia areata. Study information: Percent affected scalp area, the SALT score, rated treated patients' severity. Points from the study as a whole: Higher clonality was seen in lesional scalp than in normal scalp, especially in alopecia totalis/universalis. One nonresponder makes the tie between baseline CD8+ expansion and response uncertain.

cDNA prepared by RNA extraction and subsequent reverse transcription served as the template for sequencing. The data were produced by immunoSEQ multiplex PCR, yet TCRdb's version contains in-frame clones alone and is incomplete. The table lists under 250,000 clones, approximately 70% of them singletons, with more than 0.95% in the top ten. The material was CD4+ T cells sorted from blood, obtained at approximately week 42, from a patient treated with tofacitinib. V usage is TRBV6-6 and J usage is TRBJ1-2; TRBD1 might be the D (5 bases). This sequence was found in a human donor with alopecia areata. The CDR3 coding sequence is TGTGCCAGCACCTCAGGGACTCACAGAAATGGCTACACCTTC. Its protein product is CASTSGTHRNGYTF.